This TCR beta chain was observed in a study of T cells in Graves' hyperthyroidism and ophthalmopathy. This clonotype was detected ten times or more. Its specificity is unknown. TCR beta CDR3 regions were amplified from RNA. TCR CDR3 regions were first amplified by RT-PCR with HTBI primers. TCRdb ran MiXCR on the multiplex PCR reads and lists one entry per CDR3 protein. The sample consists of around 540,000 distinct CDR3 sequences, roughly a sixth of them appearing once. Findings and caveats of the study: Most expanded thyroid clonotypes above 0.001 recurred in blood.

This clonotype originated in a woman aged 30 to 39 with Graves' ophthalmopathy. The sequenced material came from blood.

This chain's CDR3 is CASSLGQGKQPQHF. In DNA form, the CDR3 reads TGTGCCAGCAGCCTAGGACAGGGGAAGCAGCCCCAGCATTTT. The J gene is TRBJ1-5, the V gene TRBV12-3 or TRBV12-4; 9 nucleotides line up with TRBD1. The V segment lost 6 bases and the J segment 7 bases; nucleotides outside the gene matches: 7. CDR3 length equals 14 residues.